A selection of T cell receptor beta chains follows, all from one sample in a study of blood T cell repertoires in COVID-19. The repertoire was sequenced with immunoSEQ multiplex PCR; TCRdb's copy has only in-frame clones and lacks some. The sample records under 250,000 clones, 92% being singletons. The sample was peripheral blood. Receptors were obtained from a man aged 60-69 years with COVID-19, enrolled during active disease. CDR3s include the opening cysteine and the closing phenylalanine or tryptophan. The D gene is left open where the match is weak. Clone size is shown for a subset of rows, as once, few, many or a class of expanded clone.

j_call | d_call | v_call | clone_size | cdr3_nt | cdr3_aa
TRBJ1-1 | TRBD1 | TRBV18 | - | TGTGCCAGCTCAAGACAGGGGTTGAACACTGAAGCTTTCTTT | CASSRQGLNTEAFF
TRBJ2-5 | TRBD2 | TRBV4-1 | - | TGCGCCAGCAGCCACAAGCGGGGGAGCTGGGAGACCCAGTACTTC | CASSHKRGSWETQYF
TRBJ2-1 | - | TRBV6-6 | few | TGTGCCAGCACCCCCGCTCAGGGCCTAGGGAATGAGCAGTTCTTC | CASTPAQGLGNEQFF
TRBJ1-1 | TRBD1 | TRBV19 | - | TGTGCCAGTAGAAGGGACAGGGGGGGCACTGAAGCTTTCTTT | CASRRDRGGTEAFF
TRBJ2-7 | TRBD1 | TRBV4-3 | - | TGCGCCAGCAGCCAAGAATCAGGGGGCGCGAGGCACGAGCAGTACTTC | CASSQESGGARHEQYF
TRBJ1-2 | - | TRBV27 | - | TGTGCCAGCAGTCCCTCTGCTGCGCGGATCTATGGCTACACCTTC | CASSPSAARIYGYTF
TRBJ2-1 | - | TRBV5-1 | - | TGCGCCAGCAGCCCCTTAGGGGTAGCTTACAATGAGCAGTTCTTC | CASSPLGVAYNEQFF
TRBJ2-3 | TRBD1 | TRBV18 | - | TGTGCCAGCTCGCCCACAGGGGCTAGCACAGATACGCAGTATTTT | CASSPTGASTDTQYF
TRBJ2-3 | - | TRBV6-6 | - | TGTGCCAGCAGCTCCGGGGGTTCTGCAGATACGCAGTATTTT | CASSSGGSADTQYF
TRBJ1-6 | TRBD1 | TRBV28 | - | TGTGCCTCCCGTGGGACAGGATCTTCACCCCTCCACTTT | CASRGTGSSPLHF
TRBJ2-2 | - | TRBV5-1 | - | TGCGCCAGCAGCTTAAGGACTGACACCGGGGAGCTGTTTTTT | CASSLRTDTGELFF
TRBJ1-5 | TRBD1 | TRBV7-9 | - | TGTGCCAGCAGCCCCCGGCCGGACAGGGGGTTTCAGCCCCAGCATTTT | CASSPRPDRGFQPQHF
TRBJ1-6 | TRBD1 | TRBV5-5 | - | TGTGCCAGCAGCCTCGACAGGGGGCGCGGTTCACCCCTCCACTTT | CASSLDRGRGSPLHF
TRBJ1-1 | TRBD1 | TRBV15 | - | TGTGCCACCAGCAGAGATTGGGGGACAGGGGACACTGAAGCTTTCTTT | CATSRDWGTGDTEAFF
TRBJ2-3 | TRBD2 | TRBV4-3 | - | TGCGCCAGCAGCCAAGATTGGCCCCCCCAGCGGGAGGAACCAGATACGCAGTATTTT | CASSQDWPPQREEPDTQYF
TRBJ2-1 | TRBD2 | TRBV4-1 | - | TGCGCCAGCAGCCAAGGAGGGACTAGCGGAAGGAGCAATGAGCAGTTCTTC | CASSQGGTSGRSNEQFF
TRBJ1-4 | - | TRBV6-5 | - | TGTGCCAGCAGTTACATCGAGACAGCTAATGAAAAACTGTTTTTT | CASSYIETANEKLFF
TRBJ2-7 | - | TRBV29-1 | - | TGCAGCGTTGCAAAGGGGTCCCACGAGCAGTACTTC | CSVAKGSHEQYF
TRBJ1-5 | TRBD1 | TRBV11-2 | - | TGTGCCAGCAGCTGGAGTAGGGGGCCCTTATATAGCAATCAGCCCCAGCATTTT | CASSWSRGPLYSNQPQHF
TRBJ1-3 | TRBD1 | TRBV4-1 | - | TGCGCCAGCAGCCTCCAAATTTCGACAGGGGCTGCTGGAAACACCATATATTTT | CASSLQISTGAAGNTIYF
TRBJ2-5 | TRBD1 | TRBV2 | - | TGTGCCAGCAGTATATTTGGGACAGGACAAGAGACCCAGTACTTC | CASSIFGTGQETQYF
TRBJ1-2 | TRBD1 | TRBV19 | - | TGTGCCAGTAGTACGACCGGGACAGGTAACTATGACTACACCTTC | CASSTTGTGNYDYTF
TRBJ2-1 | TRBD2 | TRBV12-3/TRBV12-4 | - | TGTGCCAGCAGCCGCGGGGGGGCATCTGAGCAGTTCTTC | CASSRGGASEQFF
TRBJ2-7 | TRBD1 | TRBV10-3 | - | TGTGCCATCAGTAAGCTACTCACCGGGACAGTGGACGAGCAGTACTTC | CAISKLLTGTVDEQYF
TRBJ1-3 | TRBD1 | TRBV7-9 | - | TGTGCCAGCATTCGACAGGGGACTGGAAACACCATATATTTT | CASIRQGTGNTIYF
TRBJ1-5 | TRBD1 | TRBV11-2 | - | TGTGCCAGCAGCCCGGGACAGGCCTCCCTTATAGCCCAGCATTTT | CASSPGQASLIAQHF
TRBJ2-1 | - | TRBV15 | - | TGTGCCACCAGCAGAAAAGCCGGGACTGGATCCAATGAGCAGTTCTTC | CATSRKAGTGSNEQFF
TRBJ2-7 | TRBD1 | TRBV28 | - | TGTGCCAGCAGTTCCAGACAGGGAAAGTACGAGCAGTACTTC | CASSSRQGKYEQYF
TRBJ1-2 | - | TRBV29-1 | - | TGCAGCGTTGACCCAGGGGTCTCCTATGGCTACACCTTC | CSVDPGVSYGYTF